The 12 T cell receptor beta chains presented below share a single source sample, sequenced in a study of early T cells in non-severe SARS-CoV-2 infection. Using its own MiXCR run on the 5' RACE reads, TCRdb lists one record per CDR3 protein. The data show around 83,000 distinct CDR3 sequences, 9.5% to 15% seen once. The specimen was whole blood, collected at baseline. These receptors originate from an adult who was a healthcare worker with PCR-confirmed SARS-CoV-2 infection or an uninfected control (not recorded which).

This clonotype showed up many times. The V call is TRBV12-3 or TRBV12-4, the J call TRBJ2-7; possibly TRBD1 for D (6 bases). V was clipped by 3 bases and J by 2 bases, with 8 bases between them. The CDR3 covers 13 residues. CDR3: CASSLQGPYEQYF. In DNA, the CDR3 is TGTGCCAGCAGTTTGCAGGGGCCCTACGAGCAGTACTTC.

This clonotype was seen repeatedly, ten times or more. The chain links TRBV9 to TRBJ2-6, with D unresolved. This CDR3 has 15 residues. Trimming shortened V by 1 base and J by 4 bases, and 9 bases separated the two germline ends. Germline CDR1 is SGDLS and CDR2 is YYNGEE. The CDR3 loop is CASSVSLRGANVLTF. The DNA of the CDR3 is TGTGCCAGCAGCGTATCTCTCCGGGGGGCCAACGTCCTGACTTTC.

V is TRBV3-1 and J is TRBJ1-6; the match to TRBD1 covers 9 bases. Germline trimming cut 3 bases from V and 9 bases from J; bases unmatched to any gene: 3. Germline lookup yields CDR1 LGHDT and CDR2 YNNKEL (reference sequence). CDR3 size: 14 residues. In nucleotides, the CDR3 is TGTGCCAGCAGCCACGGACAGGGGAGTTCACCCCTCCACTTT. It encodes CASSHGQGSSPLHF.

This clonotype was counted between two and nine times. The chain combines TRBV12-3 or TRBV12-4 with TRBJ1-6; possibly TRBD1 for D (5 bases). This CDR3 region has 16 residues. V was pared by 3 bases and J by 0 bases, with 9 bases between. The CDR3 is CASSLRGLSYNSPLHF. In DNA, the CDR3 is TGTGCCAGCAGTTTGAGGGGTCTCTCCTATAATTCACCCCTCCACTTT.

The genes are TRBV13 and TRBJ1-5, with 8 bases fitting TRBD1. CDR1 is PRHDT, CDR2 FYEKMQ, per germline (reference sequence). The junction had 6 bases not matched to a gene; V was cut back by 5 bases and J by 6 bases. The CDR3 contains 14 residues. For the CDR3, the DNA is TGTGCCAGCAGCCTACGACAGGGGAGTCAGCCCCAGCATTTT. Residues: CASSLRQGSQPQHF.

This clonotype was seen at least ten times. CDR3 nucleotides: TGCAGTGCGCGAGAGTACAAGGGCGCCTATGGCTACACCTTC. It translates to CSAREYKGAYGYTF. J is TRBJ1-2 and V is TRBV20-1; D remains unclear. This CDR3 has 14 residues. V lost 6 bases, J lost 4 bases, and 18 bases lay in between. CDR1 is DFQATT, CDR2 SNEGSKA, per germline (reference sequence).

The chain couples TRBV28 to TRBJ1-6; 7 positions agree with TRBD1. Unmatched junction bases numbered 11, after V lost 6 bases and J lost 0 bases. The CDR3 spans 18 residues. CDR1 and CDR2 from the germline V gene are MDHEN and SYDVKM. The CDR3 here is CASSSTGERGSYNSPLHF. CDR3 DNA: TGTGCCAGCAGCTCTACAGGGGAACGAGGCTCCTATAATTCACCCCTCCACTTT.

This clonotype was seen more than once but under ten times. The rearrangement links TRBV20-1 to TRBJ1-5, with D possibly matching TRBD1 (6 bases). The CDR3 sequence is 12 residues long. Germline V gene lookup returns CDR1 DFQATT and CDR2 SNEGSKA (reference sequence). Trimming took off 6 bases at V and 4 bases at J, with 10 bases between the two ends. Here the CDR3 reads CSAGATNQPQHF. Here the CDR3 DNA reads TGCAGTGCGGGGGCAACTAATCAGCCCCAGCATTTT.

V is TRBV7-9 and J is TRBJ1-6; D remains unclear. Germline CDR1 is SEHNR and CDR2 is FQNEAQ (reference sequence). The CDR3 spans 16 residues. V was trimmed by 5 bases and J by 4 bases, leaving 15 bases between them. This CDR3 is CASSPGAVTYNSPLHF. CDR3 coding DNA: TGTGCCAGCAGCCCCGGAGCCGTGACTTATAATTCACCCCTCCACTTT.

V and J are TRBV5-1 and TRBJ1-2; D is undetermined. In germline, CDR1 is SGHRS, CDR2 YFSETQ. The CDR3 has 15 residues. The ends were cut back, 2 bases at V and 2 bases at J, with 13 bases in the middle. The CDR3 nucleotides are TGCGCCAGCAGCTTATCCCCCGGGAAAAACTATGGCTACACCTTC. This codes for CASSLSPGKNYGYTF.

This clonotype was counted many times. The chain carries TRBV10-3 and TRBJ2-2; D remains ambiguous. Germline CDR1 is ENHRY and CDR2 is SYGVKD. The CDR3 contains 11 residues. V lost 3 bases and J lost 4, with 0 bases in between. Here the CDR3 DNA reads TGTGCCATCAGTGACACCGGGGAGCTGTTTTTT. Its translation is CAISDTGELFF.

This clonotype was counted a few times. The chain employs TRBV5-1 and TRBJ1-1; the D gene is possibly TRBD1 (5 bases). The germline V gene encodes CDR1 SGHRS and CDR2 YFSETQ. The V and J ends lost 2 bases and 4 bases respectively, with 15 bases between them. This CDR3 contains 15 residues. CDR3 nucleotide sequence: TGCGCCAGCAGCTTTTCGGGGGGAACGGCCACTGAAGCTTTCTTT. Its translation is CASSFSGGTATEAFF.